This passage covers 3 T cell receptor beta chains from one sample sequenced in a study of blood T cell repertoires in COVID-19 (dated by TCRdb to 2020 to 2022). The library was built by means of the immunoSEQ multiplex PCR assay. TCRdb took this table from immuneACCESS and kept in-frame rearrangements with V and J called. Such tables lack part of the clones; where checked against another copy, unresolved V genes explain under half of the gap, and the rest is unexplained. This sample gives about 400,000 clones in total; over 75% of them show up just once. Of the sample, roughly 2% falls within the top ten clones. The sequenced sample was PBMCs or T cells enriched from blood (not recorded which). These receptors all stem from a woman aged 40 to 49 with acute COVID-19.

The V and J genes are TRBV5-1 and TRBJ1-5, with no clear D. The CDR3 contains 17 residues. CDR1 is SGHRS, CDR2 YFSETQ, per germline. V lost 2 bases and J lost 2, with 17 bases in between. CDR3 DNA sequence: TGCGCCAGCAGCTTAGGAACCGACACATCGGGCAATCAGCCCCAGCATTTT. Translated, it gives CASSLGTDTSGNQPQHF.

The table lists this clone with a count of one. The gene calls are TRBV5-4 and TRBJ2-4; a weak D match, TRBD1 (5 bases). This CDR3 spans 15 amino acids. Looked up from germline, CDR1 is SGHNT and CDR2 is YYREEE (reference sequence). Trimming took off 2 bases at V and 3 bases at J, with 12 bases between the two ends. CDR3 coding DNA: TGTGCCAGCAGCTTAGACCAGGGAATCAAAAACATTCAGTACTTC. It yields the protein CASSLDQGIKNIQYF.

V is TRBV6-5 and J is TRBJ1-2; D gene unclear. Deletions cut 6 bases from V and 4 bases from J, with 18 bases between. The germline gives CDR1 MNHEY, CDR2 SVGAGI. The CDR3 contains 15 residues. CDR3 DNA sequence: TGTGCCAGCAGGGAGACCGGCCGCCGGAGCTATGGCTACACCTTC. Protein: CASRETGRRSYGYTF.